Reported below is one TCR beta chain. Its antigen is unknown. The data are from a study of T-cell memory formation after mild COVID-19. About the research overall: TCR clusters were mostly confined to one donor each.

Study outcomes and limitations: Clones contracting over day 15 to 85 were CD4/CD8 balanced, with later expanders leaning CD4+.

The CDR3 is 16 residues long. V shed 1 base, J shed 3 bases, and the junction held 4 bases outside the gene matches. The germline V gene encodes CDR1 LGHNA and CDR2 YNFKEQ. TCRdb redid the calling of the 5' RACE reads with MiXCR, one entry per CDR3 protein. The sample records 540,000 or so distinct CDR3 sequences, about 20% being singletons. The J gene is TRBJ2-1, the V gene TRBV4-2, with TRBD1 matching 9 bases. The sample consisted of PBMCs or a T cell subset sorted from them (not recorded which). The TCR was taken from an adult woman who had mild COVID-19 (a few samples of this study predate the infection). Cell type and time point are not known. CDR3 sequence (DNA): TGTGCCAGCAGCCAAGTGGGGGGACAGGGCTACAATGAGCAGTTCTTC. Translation gives CASSQVGGQGYNEQFF.